Listed below are T cell receptor beta chains from one sample, sequenced in a study of blood T cell repertoires in COVID-19. Only in-frame clones appear in the TCRdb table, and some are missing; sequencing was by immunoSEQ multiplex PCR. The data contain 200,000 to 300,000 clones, roughly 86% of them singletons. Sequencing was performed on peripheral blood. All receptors derive from a woman in her sixties with COVID-19, enrolled during active disease. Each CDR3 is given with its conserved first and last residue. D genes are given only for firm matches. Clone size is shown for a subset of rows, as once, few, many or a class of expanded clone.

J gene | D gene | V gene | clone size | CDR3 DNA | CDR3 protein
TRBJ2-7 | NA | TRBV9 | NA | TGTGCCAGCAGCCTCACTCCGTACGAGCAGTACTTC | CASSLTPYEQYF
TRBJ1-5 | NA | TRBV15 | NA | TGTGCCACCAGCAGAGATCGGGGATACAATCAGCCCCAGCATTTT | CATSRDRGYNQPQHF
TRBJ2-7 | NA | TRBV5-5 | NA | TGTGCCAGCAGCTGGACAGTAGAGGAGCAGTACTTC | CASSWTVEEQYF
TRBJ2-7 | NA | TRBV6-2/TRBV6-3 | few | TGTGCCAGCAGCAGGCTCCGGGTTCAGCGTACCGAGCAGTACTTC | CASSRLRVQRTEQYF
TRBJ2-7 | NA | TRBV27 | NA | TGTGCCAGCAGTTTTCAGGGCCAGATGGACGAGCAGTACTTC | CASSFQGQMDEQYF
TRBJ1-4 | TRBD1 | TRBV5-1 | few | TGCGCCAGCAGCTTGGGGGACAGGGGTGAAAAACTGTTTTTT | CASSLGDRGEKLFF
TRBJ2-5 | NA | TRBV11-2 | NA | TGTGCCAGCAGCTTGCGGGATACTCAGTACTTC | CASSLRDTQYF
TRBJ2-5 | TRBD1 | TRBV6-2/TRBV6-3 | NA | TGTGCCAGCAGTTACTTGACAGGGGAGACCCAGTACTTC | CASSYLTGETQYF
TRBJ1-4 | TRBD1 | TRBV2 | NA | TGTGCCAGCAGTGGGGGACAGGTCGGGGACGAAAAACTGTTTTTT | CASSGGQVGDEKLFF
TRBJ2-3 | NA | TRBV7-6 | NA | TGTGCCAGCAGCTCCGTAAGCACAGATACGCAGTATTTT | CASSSVSTDTQYF
TRBJ1-4 | TRBD1 | TRBV6-5 | NA | TGTGCCAGCCTCAGGGGGCGGAATGAAAAACTGTTTTTT | CASLRGRNEKLFF
TRBJ2-1 | NA | TRBV10-3 | NA | TGTGCCATCAGGGTGGACAGCTCCTACAATGAGCAGTTCTTC | CAIRVDSSYNEQFF
TRBJ1-5 | NA | TRBV27 | NA | TGTGCCAGCAAGGCGGGAAATCAGCCCCAGCATTTT | CASKAGNQPQHF
TRBJ2-5 | NA | TRBV9 | NA | TGTGCCAGCAGCGCCCGAAGGGGAGGGGGTCAAGAGACCCAGTACTTC | CASSARRGGGQETQYF
TRBJ2-1 | NA | TRBV19 | once | TGTGCCAGTAGTAGCTCCGCGCTGTCCCTCAATGAGCAGTTCTTC | CASSSSALSLNEQFF
TRBJ1-5 | TRBD1 | TRBV18 | NA | TGTGCCAGCTCTCTAGAAGTCCCAGGGGGCATTAGCAATCAGCCCCAGCATTTT | CASSLEVPGGISNQPQHF
TRBJ1-4 | NA | TRBV10-1 | NA | TGCGCCAGCAGTAGGGAGGTAAAGGAAAAACTGTTTTTT | CASSREVKEKLFF
TRBJ2-3 | TRBD2 | TRBV3-1/TRBV3-2 | NA | TGTGCCAGCAGCCAGAGCGGGAGTGGCACAGATACGCAGTATTTT | CASSQSGSGTDTQYF
TRBJ1-2 | TRBD1 | TRBV6-2/TRBV6-3 | NA | TGTGCCAGCAGTCAACAGGGGATTACCTTAAATGGCTACACCTTC | CASSQQGITLNGYTF
TRBJ2-7 | TRBD1 | TRBV7-2 | NA | TGTGCCAGCAGCTCGCAGACAGGGTCCCACGAGCAGTACTTC | CASSSQTGSHEQYF
TRBJ1-6 | TRBD1 | TRBV10-3 | NA | TGTGCCATCAGTGAGTCACGACAGGGAAGGAATTCACCCCTCCACTTT | CAISESRQGRNSPLHF
TRBJ2-2 | NA | TRBV18 | few | TGTGCCAGCTCACCACCTGCAGGTCCGAACACCGGGGAGCTGTTTTTT | CASSPPAGPNTGELFF
TRBJ2-1 | TRBD1 | TRBV6-2/TRBV6-3 | NA | TGTGCCAGCAGTTATAAGGCGGGACAGGTATACAATGAGCAGTTCTTC | CASSYKAGQVYNEQFF
TRBJ2-5 | NA | TRBV21-1 | NA | TGTGCCAGCAGGGGACTAGCGGAACCCCAAGAGACCCAGTACTTC | CASRGLAEPQETQYF
TRBJ2-5 | NA | TRBV7-2 | once | TGTGCCACCACGCCCGGGTACGCCCCTGAGGAGACCCAGTACTTC | CATTPGYAPEETQYF
TRBJ1-2 | TRBD1 | TRBV9 | NA | TGTGCCAGCAGCGTAGCGGGACAGGGGACTGGCTACACCTTC | CASSVAGQGTGYTF
TRBJ1-2 | NA | TRBV18 | NA | TGTGCCAGCTCACAGTCTGGGGCGGTTAACTATGGCTACACCTTC | CASSQSGAVNYGYTF
TRBJ1-5 | NA | TRBV30 | NA | TGTGCCTGGAGTAGAGGGGGTTATCAGCCCCAGCATTTT | CAWSRGGYQPQHF
TRBJ2-7 | TRBD2 | TRBV19 | NA | TGTGCCAGTAGTCCAAGGACTAGCGGGAGAGTAATATCCTACGAGCAGTACTTC | CASSPRTSGRVISYEQYF
TRBJ2-1 | TRBD2 | TRBV30 | NA | TGTGCCTGGAGTATCACTAGCGGGAACAATGAGCAGTTCTTC | CAWSITSGNNEQFF
TRBJ1-1 | NA | TRBV5-1 | NA | TGCGCCAGCAGCTTGGACCCCACTACCTGGGACACTGAAGCTTTCTTT | CASSLDPTTWDTEAFF
TRBJ1-4 | TRBD1 | TRBV19 | NA | TGTGCCAGTACCCAACCGGGACAGGCGGGCGAAAAACTGTTTTTT | CASTQPGQAGEKLFF
TRBJ2-7 | TRBD1 | TRBV11-3 | NA | TGTGCCAGCAGCGGACCTGGGACAGCCTCCTACGAGCAGTACTTC | CASSGPGTASYEQYF
TRBJ2-1 | TRBD2 | TRBV19 | NA | TGTGCCAGTAGTAGGGGGGCCGGTAGCGGGAAAACCCACAATGAGCAGTTCTTC | CASSRGAGSGKTHNEQFF
TRBJ2-3 | NA | TRBV10-1 | NA | TGCGCCAGCAGTAGGTTTCCGGGTATCACAGATACGCAGTATTTT | CASSRFPGITDTQYF
TRBJ1-2 | TRBD1 | TRBV18 | NA | TGTGCCAGCTCACCAGGGACAGGGATCAACTATGGCTACACCTTC | CASSPGTGINYGYTF
TRBJ1-5 | NA | TRBV3-1/TRBV3-2 | few | TGTGCCAGCAGCCAAGCAAACAATCAGCCCCAGCATTTT | CASSQANNQPQHF
TRBJ2-6 | NA | TRBV27 | NA | TGTGCCAGCACCCCGTGGCAGGGCTCCTCTGGGGCCAACGTCCTGACTTTC | CASTPWQGSSGANVLTF
TRBJ1-1 | NA | TRBV19 | NA | TGTGCCAGTACCCCAGCGGGCAGTTGGAACACTGAAGCTTTCTTT | CASTPAGSWNTEAFF
TRBJ2-5 | NA | TRBV5-1 | NA | TGCGCCAGCAGCTTGGGGGTTAGCAGAGAGACCCAGTACTTC | CASSLGVSRETQYF
TRBJ1-6 | TRBD1 | TRBV14 | NA | TGTGCCAGCAGCCAAGGGCAGGGGGGAGTGTCACCCCTCCACTTT | CASSQGQGGVSPLHF
TRBJ1-5 | NA | TRBV15 | once | TGTGCCACCAGCAGGGGTAAACAGGGTCTCCAGCCCCAGCATTTT | CATSRGKQGLQPQHF
TRBJ1-6 | NA | TRBV5-4 | NA | TGTGCCAGCAGCCCGGATGGGCTGGGCCCCCTCCACTTT | CASSPDGLGPLHF
TRBJ1-2 | TRBD1 | TRBV5-4 | once | TGTGCCAGCAGCTTGGGGGGAGGGGACAGGGGAGCCTATGGCTACACCTTC | CASSLGGGDRGAYGYTF
TRBJ1-2 | NA | TRBV6-2/TRBV6-3 | once | TGTGCCAGCAGCCACACCCGTCTTGGTCCTAACTATGGCTACACCTTC | CASSHTRLGPNYGYTF
TRBJ2-3 | TRBD2 | TRBV18 | NA | TGTGCCAGCTCACAGACTAGCGCGAGGGATACGCAGTATTTT | CASSQTSARDTQYF
TRBJ2-5 | NA | TRBV30 | once | TGTGCCTGGAGTGGAGGCGGCGGAGAGACCCAGTACTTC | CAWSGGGGETQYF
TRBJ2-7 | NA | TRBV28 | NA | TGTGCCAGCAACTCCGGTCCCCACGAGCAGTACTTC | CASNSGPHEQYF
TRBJ2-5 | TRBD1 | TRBV27 | NA | TGTGCCAGCAGTGACCAGGGGGCGAGGGAGACCCAGTACTTC | CASSDQGARETQYF
TRBJ2-7 | TRBD1 | TRBV2 | NA | TGTGCCAGCAAAGAGGGGGACAGGCTACGCTACGAGCAGTACTTC | CASKEGDRLRYEQYF
TRBJ2-7 | NA | TRBV10-2 | NA | TGCGCCAGCAGTGAGTCCCTTTCTAGCAGTACGTACTTC | CASSESLSSSTYF
TRBJ1-5 | NA | TRBV5-5 | NA | TGTGCCAGCAGCCTCATGTTGGGGGCTGGCAATCAGCCCCAGCATTTT | CASSLMLGAGNQPQHF
TRBJ2-5 | NA | TRBV9 | NA | TGTGCCAGCAGCGTAGGGGGCTCTCGGGAGACCCAGTACTTC | CASSVGGSRETQYF
TRBJ1-2 | TRBD1 | TRBV19 | once | TGTGCCAGTACCACGACAGGGACACCCATCTATGGCTACACCTTC | CASTTTGTPIYGYTF